This TCR beta chain originates from a study of T cells in Graves' hyperthyroidism and ophthalmopathy. This clonotype was counted many times. V lost 10 bases and J lost 1, with 10 bases in between. CDR3 length: 12 amino acids. The CDR3 regions of TCR beta were amplified from RNA transcripts. Carried out on the TCR CDR3, a first-round RT-PCR used the HTBI primer set. TCRdb re-analysed the multiplex PCR reads in MiXCR, keeping a single row per CDR3 protein. The sample shows about 380,000 distinct CDR3 sequences, around a sixth of them seen only once. On the basis of clinical symptoms, serum thyroxine and TRAb, thyroid ultrasound and orbital computed tomography, diagnoses were made. This sample holds PBMCs from under 11 ml fresh peripheral blood.

The sample taken for sequencing was blood. This receptor was taken from a man between 18 and 29 years old with Graves' ophthalmopathy. This sequence joins TRBV12-3 or TRBV12-4 and TRBJ1-1, with D unclear. The CDR3 DNA follows: TGTGCCATCGGCTCCGGGAACACTGAAGCTTTCTTT. Encoded protein: CAIGSGNTEAFF.